These 27 T cell receptor beta chains share one sample of origin, sequenced in a study of PD-1 blockade in mismatch repair-deficient tumors. Here immunoSEQ multiplex PCR was the method, and the copy in TCRdb shows in-frame clones only, minus some. The table records around 40,000 clones, over 80% of them present only once. The source material was PBMCs, sampled roughly 40 weeks after starting pembrolizumab. These receptors were obtained from an adult with mismatch repair-deficient cancer.

This rearrangement joins TRBV5-1 to TRBJ2-7; D may be TRBD1 (6 bases). V was shortened by 4 bases and J by 2 bases, with 19 bases between the two germline ends. Germline V gene data show CDR1 as SGHRS and CDR2 as YFSETQ. The CDR3 has 16 residues. The CDR3 is CASSVGLPAGAYEQYF. The CDR3 nucleotides are TGCGCCAGCAGCGTGGGCCTACCAGCAGGGGCCTACGAGCAGTACTTC.

This clone was seen a single time. The gene calls are TRBV6-4 and TRBJ2-5; possible D gene TRBD2, 6 bases. This CDR3 has 13 residues. Trimming pared 10 bases from V and 4 bases from J, leaving 16 bases between. Germline CDR1 MRHNA, CDR2 SNTAGT. CDR3 loop: CATTERVGETQYF. The CDR3 nucleotides read TGTGCCACAACAGAGCGGGTTGGAGAGACCCAGTACTTC.

The chain employs TRBV29-1 and TRBJ1-2, with D uncertain. This CDR3 has 13 residues. Per the germline V gene, CDR1 is SQVTM and CDR2 is ANQGSEA. V was trimmed by 3 bases and J by 6 bases, leaving 14 bases between them. DNA of the CDR3: TGCAGCGTTGAGCCCGTCGGAGTGAATGGCTACACCTTC. Translating gives CSVEPVGVNGYTF.

This rearrangement joins TRBV9 to TRBJ2-1; 12 nucleotides line up with TRBD2. Germline CDR1 is SGDLS and CDR2 is YYNGEE. The CDR3 has 16 residues. The V segment lost 3 bases and the J segment 1 base; nucleotides outside the gene matches: 2. The chain's CDR3 is CASSAGLAGSYNEQFF. CDR3 sequence (DNA): TGTGCCAGCAGCGCCGGACTAGCGGGATCCTACAATGAGCAGTTCTTC. Using reference TRBV9 and TRBJ2-1 for the parts outside the CDR3, the full variable domain is DSGVTQTPKHLITATGQRVTLRCSPRSGDLSVYWYQQSLDQGLQFLIQYYNGEERAKGNILERFSAQQFPDLHSELNLSSLELGDSALYFCASSAGLAGSYNEQFFGPGTRLTVL.

The chain carries TRBV6-5 and TRBJ2-7, with a tentative D call TRBD2 (5 bases). Germline V gene lookup returns CDR1 MNHEY and CDR2 SVGAGI. The CDR3 is 13 residues long. V lost 2 bases to trimming and J lost 9 bases, with 14 bases between them. The CDR3 reads CASSYDGVRRQYF. The DNA for the CDR3 is TGTGCCAGCAGTTACGACGGGGTCCGAAGGCAGTACTTC.

The chain is built from TRBV7-7 and TRBJ2-5; 13 bases line up with TRBD2. Trimming took 5 bases from V and 4 from J; bases not matched to a gene: 4. This CDR3 region has 15 residues. CDR1 SSHAT and CDR2 FNYEAQ come from the germline V gene (reference sequence). The CDR3 bases are TGTGCCAGCAGCACCGGACTAGCGGGAGTAGAGACCCAGTACTTC. Its translation: CASSTGLAGVETQYF.

The J gene is TRBJ2-7, the V gene TRBV28; TRBD1 is a possible D gene (6 bases). Germline CDR1 is MDHEN and CDR2 is SYDVKM. This CDR3 spans 13 amino acids. Between the trimmed V and J ends, which lost 11 bases and 6 bases, there was a span of 20 bases. The CDR3 bases are TGTGCCTTTGGGAGCGCCGGCAGGGGCGAGCAGTACTTC. This gives the protein CAFGSAGRGEQYF. Complete variable domain (other parts from reference TRBV28 and TRBJ2-7): DVKVTQSSRYLVKRTGEKVFLECVQDMDHENMFWYRQDPGLGLRLIYFSYDVKMKEKGDIPEGYSVSREKKERFSLILESASTNQTSMYLCAFGSAGRGEQYFGPGTRLTVT.

CDR3 sequence: CASSFGQGRMGYYQPQHF. The CDR3 DNA is TGTGCCAGCAGTTTCGGACAGGGTCGGATGGGGTACTATCAGCCCCAGCATTTT. The V call is TRBV28, the J call TRBJ1-5; 8 nucleotides match TRBD1. After removal of 3 bases from V and 5 bases from J, the junction contained 15 bases not matched to a gene. Germline lookup yields CDR1 MDHEN and CDR2 SYDVKM. The CDR3 contains 18 residues.

This chain's CDR3 is CASSLELAGEGTQYF. Written as DNA, the CDR3 is TGCGCCAGCAGCTTGGAACTAGCGGGCGAGGGGACCCAGTACTTC. The chain links TRBV5-1 to TRBJ2-5; 9 nucleotides match TRBD2. The CDR3 runs to 15 residues. Germline V gives CDR1 SGHRS, CDR2 YFSETQ. V lost 0 bases and J lost 7; bases outside the gene matches: 7.

The genes are TRBV6-1 and TRBJ1-5, with 8 nucleotides matching TRBD1. The CDR3 length is 14 residues. Germline CDR1 and CDR2: MNHNS and SASEGT. The V segment lost 5 bases and the J segment 4 bases; nucleotides outside the gene matches: 4. The CDR3, as DNA: TGTGCCAGCAGTCTACGGACAGGGAATCAGCCCCAGCATTTT. Translation gives CASSLRTGNQPQHF.

The chain links TRBV28 to TRBJ1-5, with 7 bases matching TRBD1. Germline loops: CDR1 MDHEN, CDR2 SYDVKM. J lost 2 bases, V lost 8 bases, and 12 bases had no gene match. CDR3 length: 16 residues. The CDR3 bases are TGTGCCAGCCGCTGGGCCCCCCAGGGGGGCAATCAGCCCCAGCATTTT. Translation gives CASRWAPQGGNQPQHF.

The rearrangement links TRBV6-5 to TRBJ2-7; TRBD2 matches 9 bases. Germline lookup yields CDR1 MNHEY and CDR2 SVGAGI. The trim removed 6 bases at V and 6 bases at J, leaving 6 bases unmatched. This CDR3 spans 13 amino acids. The DNA of the CDR3 is TGTGCCAGCAGCCGGACTAGCGTTGGCGAGCAGTACTTC. This encodes CASSRTSVGEQYF.

The CDR3 here is CASSPGLAGSNEQYF. The CDR3 DNA sequence: TGTGCCAGCTCACCAGGCCTAGCGGGAAGCAACGAGCAGTACTTC. This sequence joins TRBV18 and TRBJ2-7; 9 bases are shared with TRBD2. There are 15 residues in the CDR3. V lost 2 bases and J lost 5; bases outside the gene matches: 7. Germline V CDR1 and CDR2: KGHSH, LQKENI.

The chain has TRBV5-1 and TRBJ2-5, with 7 bases that match TRBD2. This CDR3 region has 15 residues. The germline CDR1 and CDR2 sequences are SGHRS and YFSETQ. Trimming cost V 4 bases and J 0 bases; bases outside gene matches: 6. CDR3 region: CASSNLAVDQETQYF. CDR3 DNA sequence: TGCGCCAGCAGCAACCTAGCGGTTGACCAAGAGACCCAGTACTTC.

The chain links TRBV7-8 to TRBJ2-3; D is undetermined. The germline V gene encodes CDR1 SGHVS and CDR2 FQNEAQ. The CDR3 has 14 amino acids. The V end lost 3 bases, the J end lost 7 bases, and 14 bases lay between the germline ends. CDR3 sequence: CASSFGEVQNTQYF. CDR3 coding DNA: TGTGCCAGCAGCTTCGGCGAGGTCCAAAATACGCAGTATTTT. The full variable domain, with the rest looked up from reference TRBV7-8 and TRBJ2-3, is GAGVSQSPRYKVAKRGQDVALRCDPISGHVSLFWYQQALGQGPEFLTYFQNEAQLDKSGLPSDRFFAERPEGSVSTLKIQRTQQEDSAVYLCASSFGEVQNTQYFGPGTRLTVL.

The V and J genes are TRBV30 and TRBJ1-6, with no clear D. CDR3 length: 13 residues. Germline-derived CDR1 and CDR2 are GTSNPN and SVGIG (reference sequence). Trimming cost V 2 bases and J 7 bases, with 9 bases left between them. CDR3 sequence: CAWSSQVNSPLHF. CDR3 coding DNA: TGTGCCTGGAGTTCCCAGGTAAATTCACCCCTCCACTTT. The full variable domain, in which reference TRBV30 and TRBJ1-6 provide the parts outside the CDR3, is SQTIHQWPATLVQPVGSPLSLECTVEGTSNPNLYWYRQAAGRGLQLLFYSVGIGQISSEVPQNLSASRPQDRQFILSSKKLLLSDSGFYLCAWSSQVNSPLHFGNGTRLTVT.

This sequence joins TRBV28 and TRBJ1-1, with 9 bases aligning to TRBD1. Trimming took 1 base from V and 5 from J; bases not matched to a gene: 5. This CDR3 region has 15 residues. Germline-derived CDR1 and CDR2 are MDHEN and SYDVKM. The CDR3 nucleotides read TGTGCCAGCAGTTTATTAGGACAGGGGCTGACTGAAGCTTTCTTT. Its protein product is CASSLLGQGLTEAFF.

This chain connects TRBV5-1 to TRBJ2-7, with TRBD2 matching 7 bases. This CDR3 is 15 amino acids long. Trimming cost V 4 bases and J 2 bases; bases outside gene matches: 9. Germline-derived CDR1 and CDR2 are SGHRS and YFSETQ. CDR3 residues: CASSPGEGRTYEQYF. In nucleotides, the CDR3 is TGCGCCAGCAGCCCGGGGGAGGGCAGAACCTACGAGCAGTACTTC.

The gene calls are TRBV5-1 and TRBJ1-2, with TRBD1 matching 8 bases. Trimming took 3 bases from V and 6 from J; bases not matched to a gene: 13. This CDR3 is built from 16 residues. CDR1 and CDR2 (germline): SGHRS, YFSETQ. The CDR3 bases are TGCGCCAGCAGCTCCAACCCGGGACAGGAAGCCCATGGCTACACCTTC. It yields the protein CASSSNPGQEAHGYTF.

The chain couples TRBV7-9 to TRBJ1-1, with a tentative D call TRBD1 (6 bases). Germline V lookup: CDR1 SEHNR, CDR2 FQNEAQ (reference sequence). Trimming shortened V by 3 bases and J by 0 bases, and 8 bases separated the two germline ends. The CDR3 runs to 14 residues. CDR3 nucleotide sequence: TGTGCCAGCAGCTTTGGACAGTTGAACACTGAAGCTTTCTTT. As protein: CASSFGQLNTEAFF.

This sequence joins TRBV7-2 and TRBJ1-5, with D maybe TRBD1 (5 bases). V gave up 2 bases and J gave up 3 bases, with 14 bases separating them. The CDR3 contains 16 residues. Per germline, CDR1 SGHTA and CDR2 FQGNSA. The CDR3 region has the DNA TGTGCCAGCAGCTTAATGGCAGGGCGAGACAATCAGCCCCAGCATTTT. Its protein product is CASSLMAGRDNQPQHF.

In this sample, this clone turned up a few times. The chain joins TRBV27 to TRBJ2-7, with TRBD2 identical over 10 bases. V was clipped by 5 bases and J by 1 base; unmatched bases: 14. Per germline, CDR1 MNHEY and CDR2 SMNVEV (reference sequence). The CDR3 extends over 18 amino acids. The CDR3 reads CASSPRMFTSGASYEQYF. CDR3 DNA: TGTGCCAGCAGTCCTCGAATGTTCACTAGCGGGGCTTCCTACGAGCAGTACTTC.

CDR3 nucleotides: TGTGCCTGGAGTGGGGCAGGGACTGAAGCTTTCTTT. The encoded protein is CAWSGAGTEAFF. This chain links TRBV30 with TRBJ1-1; TRBD1 might be the D (5 bases). The CDR3 sequence is 12 residues long. V was shortened by 1 base and J by 5 bases, with 8 bases between the two germline ends. CDR1 and CDR2 from the germline V gene are GTSNPN and SVGIG (reference sequence).

The J gene is TRBJ1-2, the V gene TRBV5-4, with 9 positions matching TRBD1. CDR3 length: 17 residues. Germline values: CDR1 SGHNT, CDR2 YYREEE (reference sequence). V was clipped by 4 bases and J by 2 bases; unmatched bases: 12. CDR3 in DNA: TGTGCCAGCAGCACGCGCGACAGGGGGAGATTCAACTATGGCTACACCTTC. It specifies CASSTRDRGRFNYGYTF.

This chain connects TRBV7-2 to TRBJ2-7; possible D gene TRBD1, 5 bases. The CDR3 has 14 residues. The germline gives CDR1 SGHTA, CDR2 FQGNSA. V was trimmed by 3 bases and J by 6 bases, leaving 15 bases between them. The CDR3 sequence: CASSFGWGILEQYF. The DNA of the CDR3 is TGTGCCAGCAGCTTCGGGTGGGGCATTCTCGAGCAGTACTTC.

The table lists this clone with a few counts. The chain employs TRBV4-1 and TRBJ2-7, with 10 bases lining up with TRBD2. In germline, CDR1 is MGHRA, CDR2 YSYEKL. The CDR3 contains 19 residues. The junction had 17 bases not matched to a gene; V was cut back by 0 bases and J by 6 bases. The CDR3 region has the DNA TGCGCCAGCAGCCAAGACGGTTGGACGCGTGCTAGCGGGAGCGCCGAGCAGTACTTC. Protein product: CASSQDGWTRASGSAEQYF.

The chain has TRBV6-1 and TRBJ1-3; a weak D match, TRBD1 (6 bases). The CDR3 runs to 16 residues. Germline CDR1 reads MNHNS; CDR2 reads SASEGT. The V end was cut by 4 bases, the J end by 0 bases, with 13 bases between. CDR3 bases: TGTGCCAGCAGTGCCTCTACAGGGAGCTCTGGAAACACCATATATTTT. It codes for CASSASTGSSGNTIYF.